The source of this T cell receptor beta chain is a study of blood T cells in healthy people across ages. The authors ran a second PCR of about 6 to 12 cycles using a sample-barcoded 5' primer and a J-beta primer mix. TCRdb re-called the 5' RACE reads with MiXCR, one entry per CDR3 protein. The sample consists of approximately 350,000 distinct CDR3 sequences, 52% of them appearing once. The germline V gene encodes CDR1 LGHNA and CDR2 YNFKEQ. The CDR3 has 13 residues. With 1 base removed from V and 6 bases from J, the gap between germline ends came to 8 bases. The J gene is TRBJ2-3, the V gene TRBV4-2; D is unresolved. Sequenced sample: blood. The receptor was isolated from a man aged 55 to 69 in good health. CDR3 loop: CASSQVTGDTQYF. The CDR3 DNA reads TGTGCCAGCAGCCAAGTGACTGGGGATACGCAGTATTTT.